The rows below give T cell receptor beta chains drawn from one sample of a study of patients and donors after allogeneic stem cell transplantation. TCRdb re-analysed the RT-PCR reads in MiXCR, keeping a single row per CDR3 protein. The sample has tens of thousands of distinct CDR3 sequences; 8.1% are singletons. Sequenced sample: blood, either unsorted or a sorted T cell fraction (not recorded which). The source of these receptors is a human donor who was either an allogeneic HSCT recipient or a stem cell or donor lymphocyte infusion donor (not recorded which). It is not recorded whose cells these are; they may come from a transplant donor. CDR3s include the opening cysteine and the closing phenylalanine or tryptophan. The D gene is left open where the match is weak. Size is omitted from some rows. Given values are once, few, many or a class for expanded clones.

J gene: TRBJ2-5; clone size: few; V gene: TRBV27; D gene: NA; CDR3 DNA: TGTGCCAGCAGTCGCCTATCGACAGGGAGGCCCCAAGAGACCCAGTACTTC; CDR3 protein: CASSRLSTGRPQETQYF
J gene: TRBJ2-5; clone size: NA; V gene: TRBV9; D gene: NA; CDR3 DNA: TGTGCCAGCAGCCAAGACGACTGGGAGATGACCCAGTACTTC; CDR3 protein: CASSQDDWEMTQYF
J gene: TRBJ2-3; clone size: many; V gene: TRBV24-1; D gene: TRBD2; CDR3 DNA: TGTGCCACCAGTGACCCAGCGGGAGGTACGGATACGCAGTATTTT; CDR3 protein: CATSDPAGGTDTQYF
J gene: TRBJ1-1; clone size: NA; V gene: TRBV28; D gene: NA; CDR3 DNA: TGTGCCAGCATTCGGACTTCACGTGAAGCTTTCTTT; CDR3 protein: CASIRTSREAFF
J gene: TRBJ1-2; clone size: many; V gene: TRBV5-4; D gene: TRBD1; CDR3 DNA: TGTGCCAGCAGCTCCCAGACAGGGAGTAACTCTGGCTACACCTTC; CDR3 protein: CASSSQTGSNSGYTF
J gene: TRBJ2-3; clone size: many; V gene: TRBV29-1; D gene: NA; CDR3 DNA: TGCAGCGTTGATTCCATAACGGGGACAGATACGCAGTATTTT; CDR3 protein: CSVDSITGTDTQYF
J gene: TRBJ1-5; clone size: large; V gene: TRBV20-1; D gene: TRBD1; CDR3 DNA: TGCAGTGCCATCACAGGGGCACCCAATCAGCCCCAGCATTTT; CDR3 protein: CSAITGAPNQPQHF
J gene: TRBJ2-4; clone size: NA; V gene: TRBV7-9; D gene: NA; CDR3 DNA: TGTGCCAGCAGCTTAGCGCTTAGGGGGTTCAAAAACATTCAGTACTTC; CDR3 protein: CASSLALRGFKNIQYF
J gene: TRBJ1-1; clone size: NA; V gene: TRBV21-1; D gene: NA; CDR3 DNA: TGTGCCAGCAGCAAAGCCGGGACAGCCTTTGGGATGAACACTGAAGCTTTCTTT; CDR3 protein: CASSKAGTAFGMNTEAFF
J gene: TRBJ1-1; clone size: few; V gene: TRBV2; D gene: NA; CDR3 DNA: TGTGCCACCCTAGTGGGGGCGGGAACTGAAGCTTTCTTT; CDR3 protein: CATLVGAGTEAFF
J gene: TRBJ2-1; clone size: NA; V gene: TRBV7-9; D gene: NA; CDR3 DNA: TGTGCCAGCAGCTTAGAATTTCTAGAGCAGTTCTTC; CDR3 protein: CASSLEFLEQFF
J gene: TRBJ2-1; clone size: many; V gene: TRBV2; D gene: NA; CDR3 DNA: TGTGCCAGCAGTGCCGAACGACTGGTTTCCTACAATGAGCAGTTCTTC; CDR3 protein: CASSAERLVSYNEQFF
J gene: TRBJ1-2; clone size: NA; V gene: TRBV5-1; D gene: TRBD1; CDR3 DNA: TGCGCCAGCAGCTCCACGGGACAGGGGGAAAGCTACACCTTC; CDR3 protein: CASSSTGQGESYTF
J gene: TRBJ1-2; clone size: NA; V gene: TRBV15; D gene: TRBD1; CDR3 DNA: TGTGCCACCAGCAGATTGGGACAGGCGAACTATGGCTACACCTTC; CDR3 protein: CATSRLGQANYGYTF
J gene: TRBJ1-1; clone size: many; V gene: TRBV10-3; D gene: TRBD1; CDR3 DNA: TGTGCCATCAGTGAGGACAGGGGGACTGAAGCTTTCTTT; CDR3 protein: CAISEDRGTEAFF
J gene: TRBJ1-1; clone size: NA; V gene: TRBV5-1; D gene: NA; CDR3 DNA: TGCGCCAGCAGCCAAGGGACAACCAATTTGGGCACTGAAGCTTTCTTT; CDR3 protein: CASSQGTTNLGTEAFF
J gene: TRBJ1-4; clone size: few; V gene: TRBV7-9; D gene: TRBD1; CDR3 DNA: TGTGCCAGCAGCGCCGACAGGGGATTTAATGAAAAACTGTTTTTT; CDR3 protein: CASSADRGFNEKLFF
J gene: TRBJ1-5; clone size: NA; V gene: TRBV7-9; D gene: NA; CDR3 DNA: TGTGCCAGCAGCTCGGCGGGGCCGGATAATCAGCCCCAGCATTTT; CDR3 protein: CASSSAGPDNQPQHF
J gene: TRBJ1-5; clone size: NA; V gene: TRBV20-1; D gene: NA; CDR3 DNA: TGCAGTGCTAGGAGAAACAGATATCAGCCCCAGCATTTT; CDR3 protein: CSARRNRYQPQHF
J gene: TRBJ1-2; clone size: few; V gene: TRBV7-9; D gene: NA; CDR3 DNA: TGTGCCAGCGATCGAGATGGACAGCGCTACACCTTC; CDR3 protein: CASDRDGQRYTF
J gene: TRBJ1-1; clone size: many; V gene: TRBV7-9; D gene: TRBD1; CDR3 DNA: TGTGCCAGCAGCCCGACAGGGGGGCGCACTGAAGCTTTCTTT; CDR3 protein: CASSPTGGRTEAFF
J gene: TRBJ2-2; clone size: many; V gene: TRBV10-3; D gene: NA; CDR3 DNA: TGTGCCATCACTGAACAGCCCATCACCGGGGAGCTGTTTTTT; CDR3 protein: CAITEQPITGELFF
J gene: TRBJ1-1; clone size: many; V gene: TRBV7-9; D gene: NA; CDR3 DNA: TGTGCCAGCAGCCCGAAAATTACGGGGGACACTGAAGCTTTCTTT; CDR3 protein: CASSPKITGDTEAFF
J gene: TRBJ2-2; clone size: NA; V gene: TRBV4-1; D gene: NA; CDR3 DNA: TGCGCCAGCACCCCCCTCTCGGCAGTGAACACCGGGGAGCTGTTTTTT; CDR3 protein: CASTPLSAVNTGELFF
J gene: TRBJ2-1; clone size: many; V gene: TRBV28; D gene: TRBD1; CDR3 DNA: TGTGCCAGCCGGGGGACAGGCTCCCTGCAGTTCTTC; CDR3 protein: CASRGTGSLQFF
J gene: TRBJ2-7; clone size: few; V gene: TRBV3-1; D gene: NA; CDR3 DNA: TGTGCCAGCAGCCTCCTGTCCGCCTACGAGCAGTACTTC; CDR3 protein: CASSLLSAYEQYF
J gene: TRBJ1-1; clone size: many; V gene: TRBV19; D gene: NA; CDR3 DNA: TGTGCCAGTAGTATACTGAACTTGAACACTGAAGCTTTCTTT; CDR3 protein: CASSILNLNTEAFF
J gene: TRBJ2-7; clone size: few; V gene: TRBV18; D gene: TRBD2; CDR3 DNA: TGTGCCAGCTCACCCTTCCGGACTAGAGAGGGCGAGCAGTACTTC; CDR3 protein: CASSPFRTREGEQYF
J gene: TRBJ1-6; clone size: many; V gene: TRBV18; D gene: NA; CDR3 DNA: TGTGCCAGCTCACCTCGGATAAAGTCACCCCTCCACTTT; CDR3 protein: CASSPRIKSPLHF
J gene: TRBJ2-5; clone size: many; V gene: TRBV29-1; D gene: NA; CDR3 DNA: TGCAGCGTCCAACACACGCAGACCCAGTACTTC; CDR3 protein: CSVQHTQTQYF
J gene: TRBJ1-4; clone size: many; V gene: TRBV28; D gene: NA; CDR3 DNA: TGTGCCAGCAGTTTGCAAGGAGCTAATGAAAAACTGTTTTTT; CDR3 protein: CASSLQGANEKLFF
J gene: TRBJ2-5; clone size: NA; V gene: TRBV4-2; D gene: NA; CDR3 DNA: TGTGCCAGCAGCCAGGTCCCGCGGGGCGGAGGACAACAAGAGACCCAGTACTTC; CDR3 protein: CASSQVPRGGGQQETQYF
J gene: TRBJ1-4; clone size: few; V gene: TRBV6-1; D gene: NA; CDR3 DNA: TGTGCCAGCAGTGAATTAGGGGGAATGGGTGAAAAACTGTTTTTT; CDR3 protein: CASSELGGMGEKLFF
J gene: TRBJ2-7; clone size: many; V gene: TRBV4-2; D gene: NA; CDR3 DNA: TGTGCCAGCAGCCAAGATTTTGGTAGATCACGGGGCTACGAGCAGTACTTC; CDR3 protein: CASSQDFGRSRGYEQYF
J gene: TRBJ2-7; clone size: many; V gene: TRBV20-1; D gene: TRBD2; CDR3 DNA: TGCAGTGCTAAGACTAGCGGGAGGTATAGCGAGCAGTACTTC; CDR3 protein: CSAKTSGRYSEQYF
J gene: TRBJ1-5; clone size: many; V gene: TRBV7-9; D gene: NA; CDR3 DNA: TGTGCCAGCAGCTCACTTTGGGACCCCCAGCATTTT; CDR3 protein: CASSSLWDPQHF
J gene: TRBJ1-2; clone size: many; V gene: TRBV24-1; D gene: NA; CDR3 DNA: TGTGCCACCCGAAGCGAATATGGTGGCTACACCTTC; CDR3 protein: CATRSEYGGYTF
J gene: TRBJ2-1; clone size: NA; V gene: TRBV7-9; D gene: NA; CDR3 DNA: TGTGCCAGCAGCTTTGCATACAATGAGCAGTTCTTC; CDR3 protein: CASSFAYNEQFF
J gene: TRBJ2-5; clone size: few; V gene: TRBV28; D gene: NA; CDR3 DNA: TGTGCCAGCAGTTTTCCTGAATCGGCCCAGTACTTC; CDR3 protein: CASSFPESAQYF
J gene: TRBJ2-2; clone size: many; V gene: TRBV18; D gene: NA; CDR3 DNA: TGTGCCAGCTCACCAGGGGGGCGATGGACCACCGGGGAGCTGTTTTTT; CDR3 protein: CASSPGGRWTTGELFF
J gene: TRBJ1-4; clone size: many; V gene: TRBV7-9; D gene: NA; CDR3 DNA: TGTGCCAGCAGCTTAGAGTGGGCAACTAATGAAAAACTGTTTTTT; CDR3 protein: CASSLEWATNEKLFF
J gene: TRBJ2-1; clone size: many; V gene: TRBV5-1; D gene: NA; CDR3 DNA: TGCGCCAGCACAAGGGGCGGAAGGGACAATGAGCAGTTCTTC; CDR3 protein: CASTRGGRDNEQFF
J gene: TRBJ1-1; clone size: many; V gene: TRBV7-9; D gene: NA; CDR3 DNA: TGTGCCAGCAGCTTAGGGGTTGGAGGGGAGAGCACTGAAGCTTTCTTT; CDR3 protein: CASSLGVGGESTEAFF
J gene: TRBJ2-1; clone size: few; V gene: TRBV6-1; D gene: TRBD2; CDR3 DNA: TGTGCCAGCAGAGGCGGTAGCGGGGACTACAATGAGCAGTTCTTC; CDR3 protein: CASRGGSGDYNEQFF
J gene: TRBJ2-1; clone size: few; V gene: TRBV12-5; D gene: TRBD1; CDR3 DNA: TGTGCTAGTACCTCGGACAGGGGGTTAAATGACCAGTTCTTC; CDR3 protein: CASTSDRGLNDQFF
J gene: TRBJ2-5; clone size: few; V gene: TRBV4-1; D gene: NA; CDR3 DNA: TGCGCCAGCAGCCAAGTAGGCCTGGAAGAGACCCAGTACTTC; CDR3 protein: CASSQVGLEETQYF
J gene: TRBJ2-7; clone size: few; V gene: TRBV7-7; D gene: NA; CDR3 DNA: TGTGCTAGCAGCCTTCGGGAAACCTACGAGCAGTACTTC; CDR3 protein: CASSLRETYEQYF
J gene: TRBJ1-1; clone size: many; V gene: TRBV5-6; D gene: TRBD1; CDR3 DNA: TGTGCCAGCAGCTTGCTGGTGTCCCATACTACAGGGGGCAAGAACACTGAAGCTTTCTTT; CDR3 protein: CASSLLVSHTTGGKNTEAFF
J gene: TRBJ1-2; clone size: NA; V gene: TRBV20-1; D gene: NA; CDR3 DNA: TGCAGTGCTCAAAGCAGAGGGGACCGACTCATAGTTGGCTACACCTTC; CDR3 protein: CSAQSRGDRLIVGYTF
J gene: TRBJ2-1; clone size: medium-sized; V gene: TRBV20-1; D gene: TRBD2; CDR3 DNA: TGCAGTGCTAGAGAAAGGGCTAGCGGGAGCGGCCCCAATGAGCAGTTCTTC; CDR3 protein: CSARERASGSGPNEQFF
J gene: TRBJ1-1; clone size: few; V gene: TRBV9; D gene: NA; CDR3 DNA: TGTGCCAGCAGCGCGTTGGGAACGGGGAACACTGAAGCTTTCTTT; CDR3 protein: CASSALGTGNTEAFF
J gene: TRBJ2-2; clone size: NA; V gene: TRBV28; D gene: NA; CDR3 DNA: TGTGCCAGCAGTTTCCCCGGGACGGCGAACACCGGGGAGCTGTTTTTT; CDR3 protein: CASSFPGTANTGELFF
J gene: TRBJ2-7; clone size: few; V gene: TRBV6-1; D gene: NA; CDR3 DNA: TGTGCCAGCACGCCCACGGCGGTGGGGCCTCCCTACGAGCAGTACTTC; CDR3 protein: CASTPTAVGPPYEQYF
J gene: TRBJ1-3; clone size: few; V gene: TRBV6-1; D gene: NA; CDR3 DNA: TGTGCCAGCAGTGATTGGCGGGGGGCTGGAAACACCATATATTTT; CDR3 protein: CASSDWRGAGNTIYF
J gene: TRBJ1-5; clone size: NA; V gene: TRBV13; D gene: NA; CDR3 DNA: TGTGCCAGCAGCTTCTGGGGTCAGCCCCAGCATTTT; CDR3 protein: CASSFWGQPQHF